The rows below give T cell receptor beta chains drawn from one sample of a study of CD8 T cells in Susac syndrome. TCRdb used MiXCR to reprocess the immunoSEQ multiplex PCR reads, holding one entry per CDR3 protein. Of just over 300,000 distinct CDR3 sequences in the sample, under 95% were seen once. Sequences were obtained from CD4+ T cells from PBMCs. These receptors were collected from a human donor with multiple sclerosis. Each CDR3 is given without its conserved first and last residue. The D gene is left open where the match is weak. Rows may omit the clone size; those that give it use once, few, many or a size class.

clone_size j_call d_call v_call cdr3_aa
. TRBJ2-7 . TRBV12-3/TRBV12-4 ASSPTSYEQY
. TRBJ1-1 TRBD1 TRBV12-3/TRBV12-4 ASSLEGRGRLDF
. TRBJ1-4 . TRBV6-1 ASSPAWESVRGNEKLF
. TRBJ1-1 . TRBV5-1 ASSLAGAGTEAF
. TRBJ2-1 TRBD1 TRBV7-9 ASSLVGVRDRVYNEQF
. TRBJ2-5 . TRBV5-1 ASALGRLKETQY
. TRBJ2-5 . TRBV5-6 ASSGSPGLETQY
. TRBJ2-7 . TRBV20-1 SARANRASPGEQY
once TRBJ2-5 . TRBV7-2 ASSPRLALLETQY
. TRBJ1-6 . TRBV2 ASRNRERSPLH
once TRBJ1-2 . TRBV5-1 ASSFADTNYGYT
. TRBJ2-1 . TRBV2 ASSFFTLARSSYNEQF
. TRBJ1-2 . TRBV7-9 ASSITGAENGYT
. TRBJ1-2 . TRBV5-6 ASSLQGLGYGYT
. TRBJ2-3 TRBD1 TRBV5-1 ASSSTGGPDTQY
. TRBJ2-1 . TRBV2 ASSLRYEQF
. TRBJ2-2 . TRBV30 AWSLRGGPNTGELF
. TRBJ2-3 . TRBV4-1 ASSQIQRASTDTQY
. TRBJ2-7 . TRBV20-1 SAQSGPTYEQY
once TRBJ2-7 TRBD1 TRBV30 AWTPFEGLGQTSSYEQY
few TRBJ1-2 . TRBV15 ATRQPSGYYT
. TRBJ1-1 . TRBV18 ASSPSGHTAEAF
. TRBJ1-1 . TRBV7-3 ASSLQRLSNTEAF
. TRBJ1-6 . TRBV3-1 ASSLRTVNSPLH
. TRBJ1-5 TRBD1 TRBV7-2 ASSLASGTGRKQPQH
. TRBJ1-5 . TRBV4-2 ASSQSGGNQPQH
. TRBJ2-7 . TRBV20-1 SARGSGATYEQY
. TRBJ2-3 TRBD2 TRBV20-1 SASAGTTFTDTQY
once TRBJ2-3 . TRBV20-1 SAPTGRGTDTQY
. TRBJ1-2 . TRBV3-1 ASSQDLGGGRPEAEGGYT
once TRBJ1-4 TRBD1 TRBV5-6 ASSPSGQEEKLF
. TRBJ1-2 . TRBV19 ASSLARLSYGYT
once TRBJ2-1 . TRBV28 ASSWGRGAPGYNEQF
. TRBJ2-5 . TRBV28 ASSSSWAAKRETQY
. TRBJ2-5 . TRBV20-1 SARDHKSGQETQY
. TRBJ2-5 TRBD1 TRBV18 ASSPPNRGGETQY
. TRBJ2-6 . TRBV18 ASSQGSAPRGANVLT
. TRBJ1-5 . TRBV7-9 ASSLAGDQPQH
once TRBJ2-1 TRBD2 TRBV20-1 SALAGGDEQF
once TRBJ2-7 . TRBV7-8 ASSPRRQTLSSYEQY
. TRBJ2-1 . TRBV7-8 ASSPPGHQEDNERF
. TRBJ1-3 . TRBV7-8 ASSLAPRREVGNTIY
. TRBJ2-7 TRBD2 TRBV12-3/TRBV12-4 ASSSYDSGGLEQY
. TRBJ2-7 . TRBV29-1 SADCEPYEQY
. TRBJ2-3 . TRBV7-2 ASSEITDTQY
. TRBJ2-2 . TRBV19 ASTIPENTGELF
. TRBJ2-2 . TRBV5-1 ASSLDGGHNTGELF
. TRBJ1-1 TRBD1 TRBV19 ASSIGTANTEAF
. TRBJ1-2 TRBD1 TRBV5-1 ASSLAGVGQGGYGYT
once TRBJ2-2 . TRBV9 ASSVAFTGELF
once TRBJ2-1 . TRBV10-3 AISESGVGSNEQF
. TRBJ2-2 TRBD1 TRBV4-1 ASSQDQQGGYTGELF
. TRBJ2-5 . TRBV5-1 ASSLDRPSETQY
. TRBJ1-1 . TRBV7-6 ASSLAETLEAF
. TRBJ1-2 . TRBV18 ASSPLYAEAGYT
. TRBJ1-1 . TRBV6-5 ASSSGVRTVPFLGFTEAF
. TRBJ2-2 . TRBV19 ASRRGQNFLTGELF